This T cell receptor (beta chain) came from a study of blood T cells in healthy people across ages. This clonotype turned up a few times. Its antigen is unidentified. After removal of 10 bases from V and 8 bases from J, the junction contained 13 bases not matched to a gene. Germline V lookup: CDR1 WSHSY, CDR2 SAAADI. This CDR3 is 14 amino acids long. Whole-study findings and limits: The long-lived group displayed more naive CD4+ cells, plus higher diversity, than the aged donors did.

A second PCR of 7 to 11 cycles used a sample-barcoded 5' primer and a J-beta primer mix. TCRdb re-called the 5' RACE reads with MiXCR, one entry per CDR3 protein. The sample shows about 840,000 distinct CDR3 sequences, 25% to 30% of them seen only once. The data also belong to a second study, concerning T cells of mothers and their children. From that second work: The sample comes from roughly 9 healthy Caucasian donors: mothers and children. According to the study, all extracted RNA entered cDNA synthesis at around 1.5 ug per 15 ul.

This chain joins TRBV10-2 and TRBJ1-4; 7 bases map to TRBD1. Material: blood. This clonotype was obtained from a woman aged 40 to 50 in good health. CDR3 in amino acids: CATAPGTVVEKLFF. DNA for the CDR3: TGCGCCACTGCACCCGGGACAGTCGTCGAAAAACTGTTTTTT.